This T cell receptor (beta chain) derives from a study of T-cell reconstitution after alpha-beta-depleted transplantation in children. A remark on this clonotype: Its specificity is unknown.

Preparation of the TCRbeta library used unique molecular identifiers. TCRdb reanalysed the PCR reads using MiXCR and keeps one entry per CDR3 protein. The sample has 530,000 or so distinct CDR3 sequences, 25% to 30% seen once. The CDR3 consists of 13 residues. Germline-derived CDR1 and CDR2 are LNHDA and SQIVND (reference sequence). Trimming took 2 bases from V and 4 from J, leaving 8 bases between them. General study points: Diversity and T-cell counts at one year after transplant derived mostly from new T cells. In patients about two months after transplant, alpha-beta T cells reportedly arose from several hundred expanded graft clones. Day-60 TCRbeta diversity that was high in some patients was derived from surviving recipient T cells and thymic progenitors.

The J gene is TRBJ2-5, the V gene TRBV19; D is undetermined. This clonotype was obtained from a boy under two years old with Wiskott-Aldrich syndrome, due to receive a stem cell transplant. This material consisted of PBMCs, taken before TCRalphabeta/CD19-depleted stem cell transplant. The CDR3 here is CASSIQAGETQYF. DNA for the CDR3: TGTGCCAGTAGTATACAGGCAGGAGAGACCCAGTACTTC.